This TCR beta chain was sequenced in a study of blood T cell repertoires in COVID-19. About the research overall: Sites across the United States, Italy and Spain contributed samples from acute and convalescent COVID-19.

Assay used: immunoSEQ multiplex PCR; TCRdb lists only in-frame clones, some missing. The sample holds approximately 280,000 clones; 70% to 90% are singletons and the top ten take roughly 9.6%. CDR3 size: 15 residues. With 8 bases clipped from V and 8 bases from J, the junction kept 14 bases outside the gene matches. Per the germline V gene, CDR1 is MRHNA and CDR2 is SNTAGT. The sequenced material came from peripheral blood. The receptor was derived from a woman in her seventies with acute or convalescent COVID-19. The rearrangement links TRBV6-4 to TRBJ1-4; TRBD1 matches 7 bases. The CDR3 nucleotides are TGTGCCAGCTGGCGACTTACAGGGGTACGAGAAAAACTGTTTTTT. Its protein product is CASWRLTGVREKLFF.